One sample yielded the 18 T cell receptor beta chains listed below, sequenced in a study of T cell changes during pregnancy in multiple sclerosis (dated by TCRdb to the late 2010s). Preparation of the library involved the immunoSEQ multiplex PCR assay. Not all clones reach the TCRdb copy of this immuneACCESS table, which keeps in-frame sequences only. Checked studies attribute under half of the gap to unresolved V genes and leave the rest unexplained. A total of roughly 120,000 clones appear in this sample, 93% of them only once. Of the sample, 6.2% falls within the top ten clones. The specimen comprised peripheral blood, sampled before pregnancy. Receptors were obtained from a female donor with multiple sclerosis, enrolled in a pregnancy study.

The CDR3 DNA reads TGTGCCAGTAGTACCTTAGGACAGGGGGCGGTTGCTGGCTACACCTTC. Its protein is CASSTLGQGAVAGYTF. The chain combines TRBV19 with TRBJ1-2; 11 bases map to TRBD1. This CDR3 has 16 residues. Germline CDR1 is LNHDA and CDR2 is SQIVND (reference sequence). V lost 4 bases and J lost 7; bases outside the gene matches: 11.

CDR3 in amino acids: CASSQEGTSGTDTQYF. CDR3 DNA: TGTGCCAGCAGCCAAGAAGGGACTAGCGGCACAGATACGCAGTATTTT. The gene calls are TRBV4-2 and TRBJ2-3, with 10 bases matching TRBD2. Germline CDR1 and CDR2: LGHNA and YNFKEQ. The CDR3 sequence is 16 residues long. The V and J ends lost 0 bases and 1 base, in that order; junction bases with no gene match: 1.

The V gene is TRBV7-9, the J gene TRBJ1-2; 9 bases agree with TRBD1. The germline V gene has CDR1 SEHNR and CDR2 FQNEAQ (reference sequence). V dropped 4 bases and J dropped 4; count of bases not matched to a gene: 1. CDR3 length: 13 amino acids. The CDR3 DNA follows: TGTGCCAGCAGCTCGGACAGGGGCTATGGCTACACCTTC. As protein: CASSSDRGYGYTF.

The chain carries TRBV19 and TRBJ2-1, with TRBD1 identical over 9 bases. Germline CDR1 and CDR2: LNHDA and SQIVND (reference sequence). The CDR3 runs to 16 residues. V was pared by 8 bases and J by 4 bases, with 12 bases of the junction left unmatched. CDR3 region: CASAGQGVVGYNEQFF. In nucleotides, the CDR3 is TGTGCCAGTGCGGGACAGGGAGTAGTTGGTTACAATGAGCAGTTCTTC.

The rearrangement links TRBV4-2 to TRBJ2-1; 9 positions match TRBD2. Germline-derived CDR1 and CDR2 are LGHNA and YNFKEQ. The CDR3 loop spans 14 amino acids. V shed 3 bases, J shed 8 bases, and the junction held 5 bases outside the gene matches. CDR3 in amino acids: CASSHTGTSHEQFF. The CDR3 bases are TGTGCCAGCAGCCACACCGGGACTAGCCATGAGCAGTTCTTC.

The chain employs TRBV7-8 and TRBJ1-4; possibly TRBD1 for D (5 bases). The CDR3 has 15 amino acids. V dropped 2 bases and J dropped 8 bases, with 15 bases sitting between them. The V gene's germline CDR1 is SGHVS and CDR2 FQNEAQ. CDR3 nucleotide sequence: TGTGCCAGCAGCTTATTGCAGGGCGGGAACGAAAAACTGTTTTTT. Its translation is CASSLLQGGNEKLFF.

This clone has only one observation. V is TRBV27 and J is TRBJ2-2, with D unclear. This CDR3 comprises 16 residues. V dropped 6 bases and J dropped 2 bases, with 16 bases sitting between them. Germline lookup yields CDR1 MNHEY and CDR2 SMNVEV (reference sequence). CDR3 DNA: TGTGCCAGCAGCCCCCTCAAGACTGGAAACACCGGGGAGCTGTTTTTT. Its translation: CASSPLKTGNTGELFF.

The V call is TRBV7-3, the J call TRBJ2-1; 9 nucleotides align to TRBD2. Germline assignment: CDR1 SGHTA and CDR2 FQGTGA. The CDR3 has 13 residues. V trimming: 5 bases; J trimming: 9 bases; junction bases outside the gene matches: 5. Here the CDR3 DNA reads TGTGCCAGCAGCAGGGGACTAGCAAGTGAGCAGTTCTTC. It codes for CASSRGLASEQFF. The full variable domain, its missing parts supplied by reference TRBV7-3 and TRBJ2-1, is GAGVSQTPSNKVTEKGKYVELRCDPISGHTALYWYRQSLGQGPEFLIYFQGTGAADDSGLPNDRFFAVRPEGSVSTLKIQRTERGDSAVYLCASSRGLASEQFFGPGTRLTVL.

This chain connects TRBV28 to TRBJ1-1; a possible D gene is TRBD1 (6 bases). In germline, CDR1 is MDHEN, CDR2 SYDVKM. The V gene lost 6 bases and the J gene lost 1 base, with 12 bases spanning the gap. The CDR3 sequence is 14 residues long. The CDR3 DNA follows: TGTGCCAGCAGGGTATTACAGGGGAACACTGAAGCTTTCTTT. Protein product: CASRVLQGNTEAFF.

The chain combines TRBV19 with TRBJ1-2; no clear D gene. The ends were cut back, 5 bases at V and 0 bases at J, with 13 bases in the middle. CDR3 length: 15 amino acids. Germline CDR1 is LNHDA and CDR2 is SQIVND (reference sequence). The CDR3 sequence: CASSAARGANYGYTF. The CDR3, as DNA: TGTGCCAGTAGTGCCGCTAGAGGTGCTAACTATGGCTACACCTTC.

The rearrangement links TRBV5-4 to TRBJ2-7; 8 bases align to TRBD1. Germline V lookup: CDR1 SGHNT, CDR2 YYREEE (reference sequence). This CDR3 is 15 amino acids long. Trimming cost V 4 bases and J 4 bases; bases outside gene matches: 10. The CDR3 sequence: CASSPTTDRGYEQYF. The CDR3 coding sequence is TGTGCCAGCAGCCCTACCACTGACAGGGGTTACGAGCAGTACTTC.

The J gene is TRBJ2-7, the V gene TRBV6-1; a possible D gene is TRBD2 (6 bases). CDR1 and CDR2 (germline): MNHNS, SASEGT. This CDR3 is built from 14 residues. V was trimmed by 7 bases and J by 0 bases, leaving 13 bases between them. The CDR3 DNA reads TGTGCCAGCACTGGTCAGCGGGTCTCCTACGAGCAGTACTTC. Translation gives CASTGQRVSYEQYF.

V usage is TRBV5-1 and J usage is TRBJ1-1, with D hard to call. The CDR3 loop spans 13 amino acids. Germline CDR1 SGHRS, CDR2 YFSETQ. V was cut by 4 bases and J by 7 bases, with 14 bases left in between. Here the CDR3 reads CASSLGGSFEAFF. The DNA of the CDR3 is TGCGCCAGCAGCCTGGGAGGAAGTTTTGAAGCTTTCTTT.

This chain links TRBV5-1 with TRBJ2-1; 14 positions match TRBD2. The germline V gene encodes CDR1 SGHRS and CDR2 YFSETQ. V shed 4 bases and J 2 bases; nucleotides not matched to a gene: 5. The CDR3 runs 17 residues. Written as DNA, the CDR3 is TGCGCCAGCAGCAGGACTAGCGGGAGGCGCACCTACAATGAGCAGTTCTTC. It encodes CASSRTSGRRTYNEQFF.

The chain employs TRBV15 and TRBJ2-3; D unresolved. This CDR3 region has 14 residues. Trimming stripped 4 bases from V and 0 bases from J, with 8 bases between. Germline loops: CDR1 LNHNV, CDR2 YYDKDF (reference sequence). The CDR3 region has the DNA TGTGCCACCAGCACGCGGTTAAGCACAGATACGCAGTATTTT. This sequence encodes CATSTRLSTDTQYF. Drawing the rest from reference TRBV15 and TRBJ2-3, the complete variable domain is DAMVIQNPRYQVTQFGKPVTLSCSQTLNHNVMYWYQQKSSQAPKLLFHYYDKDFNNEADTPDNFQSRRPNTSFCFLDIRSPGLGDTAMYLCATSTRLSTDTQYFGPGTRLTVL.

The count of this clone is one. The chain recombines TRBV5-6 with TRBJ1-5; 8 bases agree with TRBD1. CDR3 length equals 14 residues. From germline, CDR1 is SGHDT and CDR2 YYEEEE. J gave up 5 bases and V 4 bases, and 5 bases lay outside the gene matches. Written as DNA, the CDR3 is TGTGCCAGCAGCCGGACAGGGAGGGATCAGCCCCAGCATTTT. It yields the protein CASSRTGRDQPQHF.

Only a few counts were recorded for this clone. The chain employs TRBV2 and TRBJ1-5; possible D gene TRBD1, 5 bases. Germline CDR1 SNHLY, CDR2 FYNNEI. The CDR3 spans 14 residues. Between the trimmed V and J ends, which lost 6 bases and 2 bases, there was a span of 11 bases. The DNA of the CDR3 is TGTGCCAGCAGCACCCTACAGGGCAATCAGCCCCAGCATTTT. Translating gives CASSTLQGNQPQHF.

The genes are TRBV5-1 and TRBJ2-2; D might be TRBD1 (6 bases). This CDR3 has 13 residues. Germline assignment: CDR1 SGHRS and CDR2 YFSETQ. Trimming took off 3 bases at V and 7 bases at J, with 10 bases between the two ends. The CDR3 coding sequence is TGCGCCAGCAGCTCAACAGGGAACGGGGAGCTGTTTTTT. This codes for CASSSTGNGELFF.